In its sample, the clone carrying this T cell receptor beta chain was seen a few times. Its cognate antigen is unknown. An end of the junction differs from the germline gene, which may be a read error. The CDR3 extends over 16 amino acids. Germline loops: CDR1 MDHEN, CDR2 SYDVKM. These data come from a study of T cells in Graves' hyperthyroidism and ophthalmopathy. Study-level background: Once the initial diagnosis was made, peripheral blood was obtained before any treatment. General observations from the study: Blood also contained most expanded thyroid clonotypes above 0.001.

For the diagnoses, clinical symptoms, serum thyroxine and TRAb, thyroid ultrasound and orbital computed tomography were used. Amplified TCR beta CDR3 regions came from RNA transcripts. HTBI primers drove first-round RT-PCR of the TCR CDR3. TCRdb used MiXCR to reprocess the multiplex PCR reads, holding one entry per CDR3 protein. The sample has hundreds of thousands of distinct CDR3 sequences, 15% to 18% seen once. V is TRBV28 and J is TRBJ2-7, with 7 bases fitting TRBD1. Material for sequencing was blood. The sequence derives from a woman in her late teens or twenties with Graves' hyperthyroidism. For the CDR3, the DNA is TGTGCCAGTAGTTTAGTACAGGACAGGCACTCCTACGAGCAGTACTTC. This translates into CASSLVQDRHSYEQYF. The full variable domain, rest sourced from reference TRBV28 and TRBJ2-7, is DVKVTQSSRYLVKRTGEKVFLECVQDMDHENMFWYRQDPGLGLRLIYFSYDVKMKEKGDIPEGYSVSREKKERFSLILESASTNQTSMYLCASSLVQDRHSYEQYFGPGTRLTVT.